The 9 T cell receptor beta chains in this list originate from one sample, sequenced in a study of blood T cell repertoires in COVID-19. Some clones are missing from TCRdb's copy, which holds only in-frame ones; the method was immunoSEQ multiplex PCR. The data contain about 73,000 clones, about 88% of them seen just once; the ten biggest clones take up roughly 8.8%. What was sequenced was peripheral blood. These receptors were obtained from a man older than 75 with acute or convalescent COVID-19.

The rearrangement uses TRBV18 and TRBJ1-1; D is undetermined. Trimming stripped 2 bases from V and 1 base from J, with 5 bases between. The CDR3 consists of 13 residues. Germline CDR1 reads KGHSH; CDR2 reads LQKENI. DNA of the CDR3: TGTGCCAGCTCACCATACACGAACACTGAAGCTTTCTTT. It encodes CASSPYTNTEAFF.

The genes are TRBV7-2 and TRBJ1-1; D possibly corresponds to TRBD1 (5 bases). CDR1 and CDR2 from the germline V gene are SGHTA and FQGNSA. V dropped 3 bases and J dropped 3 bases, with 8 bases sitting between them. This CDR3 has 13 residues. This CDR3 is CASSFFRDTEAFF. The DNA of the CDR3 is TGTGCCAGCAGCTTTTTCAGGGACACTGAAGCTTTCTTT.

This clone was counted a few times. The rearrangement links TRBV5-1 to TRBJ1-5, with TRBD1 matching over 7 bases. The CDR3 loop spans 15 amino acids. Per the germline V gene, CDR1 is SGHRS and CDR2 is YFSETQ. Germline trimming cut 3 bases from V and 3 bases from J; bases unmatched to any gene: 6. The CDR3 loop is CASSSDRENNQPQHF. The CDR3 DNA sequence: TGCGCCAGCAGCTCAGACAGGGAGAACAATCAGCCCCAGCATTTT.

The CDR3 loop reads CASSYSRSLAGGTDTQYF. CDR3 in DNA: TGTGCCAGCAGTTACTCGAGATCGCTAGCGGGGGGCACAGATACGCAGTATTTT. The chain links TRBV6-2 or TRBV6-3 to TRBJ2-3, with TRBD2 matching 10 bases. V gave up 0 bases and J gave up 1 base; unmatched junction bases: 7. Germline V CDR1 and CDR2: MNHEY, SVGEGT. The CDR3 runs 18 residues.

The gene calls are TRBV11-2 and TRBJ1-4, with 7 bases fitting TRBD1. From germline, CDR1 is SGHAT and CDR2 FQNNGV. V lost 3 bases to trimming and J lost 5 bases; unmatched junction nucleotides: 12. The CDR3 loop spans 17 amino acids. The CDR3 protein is CASSFVGGGSSNEKLFF. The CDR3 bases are TGTGCCAGCAGCTTTGTCGGAGGGGGCAGTTCCAATGAAAAACTGTTTTTT.

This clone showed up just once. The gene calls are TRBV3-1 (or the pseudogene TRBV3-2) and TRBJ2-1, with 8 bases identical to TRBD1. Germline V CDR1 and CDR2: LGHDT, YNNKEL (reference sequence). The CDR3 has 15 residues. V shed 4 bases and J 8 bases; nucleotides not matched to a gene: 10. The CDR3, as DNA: TGTGCCAGCAGCCCTATGGGGCAGGGGGCCGATGAGCAGTTCTTC. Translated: CASSPMGQGADEQFF.

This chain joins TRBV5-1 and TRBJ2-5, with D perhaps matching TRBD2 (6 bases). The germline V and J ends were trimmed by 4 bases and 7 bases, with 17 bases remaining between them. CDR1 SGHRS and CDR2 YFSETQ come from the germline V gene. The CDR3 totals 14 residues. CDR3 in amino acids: CASSTGGLEGTQYF. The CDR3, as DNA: TGCGCCAGCAGCACCGGGGGTCTAGAAGGGACCCAGTACTTC.

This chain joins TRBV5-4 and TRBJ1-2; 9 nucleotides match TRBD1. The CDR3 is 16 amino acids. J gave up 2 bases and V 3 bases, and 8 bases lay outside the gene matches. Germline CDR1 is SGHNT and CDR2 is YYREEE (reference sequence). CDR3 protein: CASSSPTGTGNYGYTF. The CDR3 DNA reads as TGTGCCAGCAGCTCCCCCACCGGGACAGGGAACTATGGCTACACCTTC.

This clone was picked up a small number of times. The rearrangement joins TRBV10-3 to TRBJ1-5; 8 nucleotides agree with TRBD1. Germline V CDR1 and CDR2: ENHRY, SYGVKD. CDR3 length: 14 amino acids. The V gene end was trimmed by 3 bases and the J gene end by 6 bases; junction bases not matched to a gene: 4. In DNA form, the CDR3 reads TGTGCCATCAGTGAAGGACAGGGCGGTCAGCCCCAGCATTTT. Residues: CAISEGQGGQPQHF.